This T cell receptor beta chain was recorded in a study of T cell repertoires in cytomegalovirus infection. The germline gives CDR1 MNHNS, CDR2 SASEGT. V was shortened by 0 bases and J by 2 bases, with 7 bases between the two germline ends. The CDR3 spans 14 residues. In its sample, this clonotype was seen many times. Its antigen is not identified. Whole-study findings and limits: CMV-specific TCR beta clonotypes restricted by HLA-C were the ones dominating the ex vivo response.

TCRdb processed the reads anew with MiXCR; each CDR3 protein has one entry. The table has over 450,000 distinct CDR3 sequences, approximately 10% seen once. Source material: PBMCs. The TCR sequence derives from a human donor in good health (CMV status not recorded). Some clones in this sample may be carry-over from other donors' samples. This chain joins TRBV6-1 and TRBJ1-2; D gene unclear. CDR3 residues: CASSEALRNYGYTF. The CDR3 DNA sequence: TGTGCCAGCAGTGAAGCGCTACGGAACTATGGCTACACCTTC.